The clone carrying this TCR beta chain showed up just a few times. Original processing notes: The assay estimated nucleated cells by amplifying reference gene primers. Profiled with immunoSEQ multiplex PCR; TCRdb holds only in-frame clones, not every one. Clonal size and the V and J genes are those of that table, whereas D and trimming came from the DNA. Of approximately 190,000 clones listed, about 88% were seen once; the top ten hold roughly 5.6%. The data are from a study of blood T cell repertoires in COVID-19. In the study overall: The samples span acute and convalescent COVID-19 from the United States, Italy and Spain.

Germline V lookup: CDR1 SGHVS, CDR2 FQNEAQ. The CDR3 loop spans 13 amino acids. Trimming took off 4 bases at V and 4 bases at J, with 10 bases between the two ends. The sequenced sample consisted of peripheral blood. The source of this sequence is a woman aged 40 to 50 who had recovered from COVID-19. J is TRBJ1-1 and V is TRBV7-8, with unresolved D. The CDR3: CASSSEPGTEAFF. CDR3 bases: TGTGCCAGCAGCTCCGAACCGGGCACTGAAGCTTTCTTT.